This paragraph reports one T cell receptor (beta chain). These data come from a study of blood T cells in healthy people across ages. Sample-barcoded 5' priming and a J-beta primer mix drove a second PCR of roughly 6 to 12 cycles. Each CDR3 protein gets one entry after TCRdb re-called the 5' RACE reads with MiXCR. The data hold about 670,000 distinct CDR3 sequences, with around 50% observed a single time. The germline CDR1 and CDR2 sequences are DFQATT and SNEGSKA (reference sequence). CDR3 size: 15 residues. V was pared by 6 bases and J by 7 bases, with 13 bases of the junction left unmatched. The receptor was derived from a woman of 80 years or more in good health. This sequence joins TRBV20-1 and TRBJ2-1; 9 nucleotides match TRBD2. Sequenced: blood. CDR3 DNA sequence: TGCAGTGCGTCTACCGGGACTAGCATTATGAATGAGCAGTTCTTC. It yields the protein CSASTGTSIMNEQFF.